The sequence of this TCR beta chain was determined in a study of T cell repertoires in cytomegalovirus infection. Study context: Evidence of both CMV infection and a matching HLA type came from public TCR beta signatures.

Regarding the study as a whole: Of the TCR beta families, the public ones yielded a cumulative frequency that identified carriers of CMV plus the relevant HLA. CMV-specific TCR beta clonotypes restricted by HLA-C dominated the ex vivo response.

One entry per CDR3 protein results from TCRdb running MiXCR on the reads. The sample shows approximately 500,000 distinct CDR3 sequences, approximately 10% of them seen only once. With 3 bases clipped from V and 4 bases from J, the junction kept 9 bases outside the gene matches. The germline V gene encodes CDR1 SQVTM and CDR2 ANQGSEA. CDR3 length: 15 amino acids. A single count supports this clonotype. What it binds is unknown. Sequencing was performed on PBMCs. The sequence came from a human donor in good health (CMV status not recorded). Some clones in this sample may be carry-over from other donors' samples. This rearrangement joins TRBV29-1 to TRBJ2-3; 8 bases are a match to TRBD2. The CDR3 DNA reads TGCAGCGTTGACGGGTCGGGAGGGCCGGCAGATACGCAGTATTTT. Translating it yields CSVDGSGGPADTQYF.